Sequencing of this T cell receptor beta chain was carried out in a study of Ad26.COV2.S vaccination and SARS-CoV-2 variants. Study-level results: For non-spike TCRs, breadth in vaccine recipients resembled that in placebo recipients. Placebo recipients had lower spike-specific TCR breadth than vaccine recipients. Analyses of TCR breadth and depth may have underestimated total T cell responses.

Treatment here: over 15 received Ad26.COV2.S at low or high dose, single or two shots; 5 received placebo; per-sample allocation not given. Following the first vaccine or placebo injection, samples were taken on day 63. The CDR3 length is 15 residues. Between the trimmed V and J ends, which lost 0 bases and 0 bases, there was a span of 9 bases. Germline V gene data show CDR1 as LGHDT and CDR2 as YNNKEL (reference sequence). The repertoire was sequenced with immunoSEQ multiplex PCR; TCRdb's copy has only in-frame clones and lacks some. The sample records fewer than 600,000 clones, 80% to 90% being singletons. For this clone: Its cognate antigen is unknown.

The starting material was peripheral blood, obtained in a trial of Ad26.COV2.S vaccine versus placebo. The chain links TRBV3-1 (or the pseudogene TRBV3-2) to TRBJ2-7; D unclear. The sequence derives from a person between 18 and 65 years old who received the Ad26.COV2.S COVID-19 vaccine or a placebo. The CDR3 is CASSQDGEASYEQYF. The DNA of the CDR3 is TGTGCCAGCAGCCAAGATGGGGAAGCCTCCTACGAGCAGTACTTC.